The present TCR beta chain was sequenced within a study of Ad26.COV2.S vaccination and SARS-CoV-2 variants. Across the whole study: Participants got Ad26.COV2.S intramuscularly, once or twice 56 days apart. Study-level findings and limits: Non-spike TCR breadth showed similarity between vaccine and placebo recipients.

The V and J ends lost 1 base and 0 bases respectively, with 3 bases between them. This CDR3 is built from 13 residues. CDR1 is LGHDT, CDR2 YNNKEL, per germline (reference sequence). The data were produced by immunoSEQ multiplex PCR, yet TCRdb's version contains in-frame clones alone and is incomplete. The sample carries over 450,000 clones, about 89% recorded once. Details on this clone: Its antigen is as yet unknown. Other DNA sequences from this sample encode an identical CDR3 as well.

Regarding treatment: 15 to 20 received Ad26.COV2.S at low or high dose, single or two shots; about five received placebo; per-sample allocation not given. The samples date from day 63 after the first vaccine or placebo injection. In Boston, the donor was an adult between 18-55 years of age. Its platform was an Ad26 vector, and its expressed antigen was Wuhan-strain SARS-CoV-2 spike. The sample was peripheral blood, taken in a trial of Ad26.COV2.S vaccine versus placebo. The chain employs TRBV3-1 (or the pseudogene TRBV3-2) and TRBJ1-1; no firm D call. The TCR originated in a person between 18 and 65 years old who received the Ad26.COV2.S COVID-19 vaccine or a placebo. The CDR3 here is CASSQVLNTEAFF. In DNA form, the CDR3 reads TGTGCCAGCAGCCAAGTCCTGAACACTGAAGCTTTCTTT.